These 31 T cell receptor beta chains were sequenced from one sample in a study of blood T cell repertoires in COVID-19. TCRdb keeps only in-frame clones here, not all; method: immunoSEQ multiplex PCR. The table lists about 53,000 clones, 75% to 90% of them singletons. The sequenced material came from peripheral blood. Receptor source: a man aged 80 or over with acute or convalescent COVID-19.

The gene calls are TRBV11-2 and TRBJ2-5; a weak D match, TRBD1 (7 bases). The ends were cut back, 5 bases at V and 2 bases at J, with 12 bases in the middle. The CDR3 has 14 residues. Germline values: CDR1 SGHAT, CDR2 FQNNGV. CDR3 nucleotide sequence: TGTGCCAGCAGCCCCCAGGGGGGTCAAGAGACCCAGTACTTC. Protein product: CASSPQGGQETQYF.

V and J are TRBV11-2 and TRBJ2-5, with 8 bases matching TRBD2. Looked up from germline, CDR1 is SGHAT and CDR2 is FQNNGV. The CDR3 is made up of 16 amino acids. V gave up 6 bases and J gave up 3 bases; unmatched junction bases: 12. Written as DNA, the CDR3 is TGTGCCAGCAGTCTAAAGGGGTTCGGGGGGGAAGAGACCCAGTACTTC. Protein: CASSLKGFGGEETQYF.

This clone was recorded only once. This rearrangement joins TRBV11-2 to TRBJ2-7, with a weak D call TRBD2 (7 bases). This CDR3 region has 15 residues. The germline CDR1 and CDR2 sequences are SGHAT and FQNNGV. Trimming pared 4 bases from V and 2 bases from J, leaving 15 bases between. The DNA of the CDR3 is TGTGCCAGCAGCTCTCTCGGAGGGGGGGCCTACGAGCAGTACTTC. Its protein product is CASSSLGGGAYEQYF.

The rearrangement links TRBV6-5 to TRBJ1-2; D is possibly TRBD1 (5 bases). The germline V gene has CDR1 MNHEY and CDR2 SVGAGI. The ends were cut back, 0 bases at V and 8 bases at J, with 13 bases in the middle. The CDR3 runs to 14 residues. CDR3 sequence reads: CASSYSQGLGGYTF. CDR3 nucleotide sequence: TGTGCCAGCAGTTACTCCCAGGGACTCGGCGGCTACACCTTC.

The rearrangement links TRBV18 to TRBJ1-1; D may be TRBD1 (6 bases). The germline V gene has CDR1 KGHSH and CDR2 LQKENI. CDR3 length: 14 amino acids. Between the trimmed V and J ends, which lost 4 bases and 6 bases, there was a span of 15 bases. The CDR3 loop is CASSQTGSLAEAFF. For the CDR3, the DNA is TGTGCCAGCTCACAAACAGGGTCCCTCGCTGAAGCTTTCTTT.

The rearrangement uses TRBV19 and TRBJ1-5; D is undetermined. Looked up from germline, CDR1 is LNHDA and CDR2 is SQIVND (reference sequence). The CDR3 runs 15 residues. V gave up 7 bases and J gave up 4 bases, with 17 bases separating them. CDR3 coding DNA: TGTGCCAGTAAGAAAATGATACGGTTAAATCAGCCCCAGCATTTT. Protein sequence: CASKKMIRLNQPQHF.

V usage is TRBV3-1 (or the pseudogene TRBV3-2) and J usage is TRBJ2-7; TRBD1 matches 10 bases. Per germline, CDR1 LGHDT and CDR2 YNNKEL (reference sequence). Trimming took 1 base from V and 7 from J; bases not matched to a gene: 7. The CDR3 contains 15 residues. CDR3 sequence: CASSQVGTGVEEQYF. CDR3 sequence (DNA): TGTGCCAGCAGCCAAGTTGGGACAGGGGTGGAAGAGCAGTACTTC.

The chain has TRBV6-1 and TRBJ2-4; 8 nucleotides line up with TRBD2. CDR3 length: 14 residues. Germline trimming cut 1 base from V and 9 bases from J; bases unmatched to any gene: 5. From germline, CDR1 is MNHNS and CDR2 SASEGT. The CDR3 is CASSEGGLGGIQYF. Here the CDR3 DNA reads TGTGCCAGCAGTGAAGGGGGACTAGGGGGCATTCAGTACTTC.

The chain combines TRBV6-2 or TRBV6-3 with TRBJ1-5; D unclear. Germline V gene sequence: CDR1 MNHEY, CDR2 SVGEGT. This CDR3 spans 14 amino acids. Trimming took off 5 bases at V and 0 bases at J, with 8 bases between the two ends. As DNA, the CDR3 is TGTGCCAGCAGTCGGACTTATAGCAATCAGCCCCAGCATTTT. This sequence encodes CASSRTYSNQPQHF.

The chain uses TRBV10-1 and TRBJ2-2; 10 bases line up with TRBD1. Trimming removed 6 bases from V and 6 bases from J; junction bases left unmatched: 1. The CDR3 runs 13 residues. Looked up from germline, CDR1 is WNHNN and CDR2 is SYGVQD (reference sequence). The CDR3 region has the DNA TGCGCCAGCAGGGACAGGGGGGCCGGGGAGCTGTTTTTT. Translated: CASRDRGAGELFF.

In DNA form, the CDR3 reads TGTGCCTCAACTGAGCTGCTTAATGAAAAACTGTTTTTT. Translation: CASTELLNEKLFF. This chain uses TRBV30 with TRBJ1-4, with D unresolved. Germline lookup yields CDR1 GTSNPN and CDR2 SVGIG (reference sequence). This CDR3 is 13 amino acids long. The V end lost 7 bases, the J end lost 4 bases, and 13 bases lay between the germline ends.

The sample holds a few counts of this clone. The V and J genes are TRBV7-9 and TRBJ2-1; D might be TRBD1 (7 bases). Germline CDR1 reads SEHNR; CDR2 reads FQNEAQ (reference sequence). Trimming took 4 bases from V and 10 from J, leaving 11 bases between them. This CDR3 has 12 amino acids. The CDR3 nucleotides are TGTGCCAGCAGCTCCAGGGGGGAAGAGCAGTTCTTC. As protein: CASSSRGEEQFF.

The chain couples TRBV11-3 to TRBJ2-1, with 11 bases aligning to TRBD2. Losses at the gene ends were 3 bases for V and 4 bases for J; bases not matched to a gene: 5. The length of the CDR3 is 16 residues. Germline assignment: CDR1 SGHNT and CDR2 YENEEA. CDR3 amino acids: CASSLGLAAPYNEQFF. CDR3 nucleotide sequence: TGTGCCAGCAGCTTGGGACTAGCGGCCCCATACAATGAGCAGTTCTTC.

The CDR3 loop is CASSRQRELSYEQYF. CDR3 nucleotides: TGCGCCAGCAGCCGACAAAGAGAGCTCTCCTACGAGCAGTACTTC. V is TRBV4-1 and J is TRBJ2-7; no definite D call. Deletions cut 4 bases from V and 0 bases from J, with 13 bases between. Germline assignment: CDR1 MGHRA and CDR2 YSYEKL. This CDR3 region has 15 residues.

The genes are TRBV2 and TRBJ1-5; D not certain. The V gene lost 2 bases and the J gene lost 6 bases, with 11 bases spanning the gap. CDR3 length equals 14 residues. Per the germline V gene, CDR1 is SNHLY and CDR2 is FYNNEI. The CDR3 DNA reads as TGTGCCAGCAGTGAATCGGTTTCGGGTCAGCCCCAGCATTTT. The encoded protein is CASSESVSGQPQHF.

This chain uses TRBV25-1 with TRBJ1-2; TRBD1 aligns across 8 bases. The CDR3 extends over 14 amino acids. Germline values: CDR1 MGHDK, CDR2 SYGVNS. Trimming at V came to 1 base and at J to 8 bases, leaving 6 bases not matched to a gene. CDR3 in amino acids: CASSELSGGRGYTF. CDR3 DNA: TGTGCCAGCAGTGAATTATCAGGGGGCAGGGGCTACACCTTC.

The chain couples TRBV6-5 to TRBJ2-3; 8 bases agree with TRBD1. Germline-derived CDR1 and CDR2 are MNHEY and SVGAGI. V lost 6 bases and J lost 2; bases outside the gene matches: 4. The CDR3 contains 14 residues. DNA for the CDR3: TGTGCCAGCAGACAGGGGGGATACACAGATACGCAGTATTTT. As protein: CASRQGGYTDTQYF.

The chain has TRBV7-2 and TRBJ2-1; possibly TRBD2 for D (5 bases). Germline CDR1 SGHTA, CDR2 FQGNSA. This CDR3 is 13 amino acids long. V was cut by 4 bases and J by 4 bases, with 8 bases left in between. Written as DNA, the CDR3 is TGTGCCAGCAGCTCCCAGCGGTACAATGAGCAGTTCTTC. It codes for CASSSQRYNEQFF.

The chain carries TRBV11-2 and TRBJ2-5; 7 positions match TRBD1. The V segment lost 0 bases and the J segment 7 bases; nucleotides outside the gene matches: 11. The CDR3 consists of 16 residues. The V gene's germline CDR1 is SGHAT and CDR2 FQNNGV. The CDR3 is CASSLDGLGTVGTQYF. The CDR3 region has the DNA TGTGCCAGCAGCTTAGATGGGCTAGGGACAGTTGGGACCCAGTACTTC. The variable domain in full, with the rest retrieved from reference TRBV11-2 and TRBJ2-5, is EAGVAQSPRYKIIEKRQSVAFWCNPISGHATLYWYQQILGQGPKLLIQFQNNGVVDDSQLPKDRFSAERLKGVDSTLKIQPAKLEDSAVYLCASSLDGLGTVGTQYFGPGTRLLVL.

The chain recombines TRBV20-1 with TRBJ1-2; no clear D. CDR1 is DFQATT, CDR2 SNEGSKA, per germline (reference sequence). Trimming shortened V by 3 bases and J by 3 bases, and 11 bases separated the two germline ends. CDR3 length: 13 residues. CDR3 protein: CSASAGLHYGYTF. In nucleotides, the CDR3 is TGCAGTGCTAGTGCGGGTCTCCACTATGGCTACACCTTC.

The chain employs TRBV25-1 and TRBJ1-2, with TRBD1 as a possible D gene (5 bases). V shed 4 bases and J shed 4 bases, with 19 bases lying between them. The CDR3 loop spans 16 amino acids. The germline V gene has CDR1 MGHDK and CDR2 SYGVNS. The CDR3 DNA follows: TGTGCCAGCAGTGGGGGCGGAAACAGTAGGGTCTATGGCTACACCTTC. Amino acid sequence: CASSGGGNSRVYGYTF.

The chain is built from TRBV2 and TRBJ1-4; no clear D. The V gene lost 1 base and the J gene lost 0 bases, with 6 bases spanning the gap. CDR3 length: 15 amino acids. The V gene's germline CDR1 is SNHLY and CDR2 FYNNEI. The CDR3 bases are TGTGCCAGCAGTGAAGACAGAACAACTAATGAAAAACTGTTTTTT. It translates to CASSEDRTTNEKLFF.

This rearrangement joins TRBV4-1 to TRBJ1-1; D call uncertain. Germline CDR1 is MGHRA and CDR2 is YSYEKL. The CDR3 has 15 residues. The V and J ends lost 0 bases and 2 bases respectively, with 10 bases between them. CDR3 loop: CASSQDPGGNTEAFF. CDR3 in DNA: TGCGCCAGCAGCCAAGATCCGGGTGGTAACACTGAAGCTTTCTTT.

The J gene is TRBJ2-1, the V gene TRBV12-3 or TRBV12-4, with TRBD1 identical over 8 bases. The CDR3 runs to 13 residues. J was trimmed by 6 bases and V by 7 bases; bases with no gene match: 5. Here the CDR3 reads CASILQGANEQFF. CDR3 nucleotide sequence: TGTGCCAGCATTCTCCAGGGGGCCAATGAGCAGTTCTTC.

The V and J genes are TRBV10-1 and TRBJ2-7; unclear D gene. The germline gives CDR1 WNHNN, CDR2 SYGVQD (reference sequence). CDR3 length equals 12 residues. Trimming cost V 6 bases and J 5 bases, with 11 bases left between them. The CDR3 DNA is TGCGCCAGCAGCGTCGGCGGCCACGAGCAGTACTTC. Residues: CASSVGGHEQYF.

The genes are TRBV6-5 and TRBJ1-2; a weak D match, TRBD1 (6 bases). The CDR3 covers 14 residues. From germline, CDR1 is MNHEY and CDR2 SVGAGI. V shed 2 bases and J shed 6 bases, with 13 bases lying between them. The CDR3 bases are TGTGCCAGCAGTTACAACAGGGCGGGGGATGGCTACACCTTC. Translating gives CASSYNRAGDGYTF.

This sequence joins TRBV28 and TRBJ1-4; perhaps TRBD1 as D (6 bases). CDR1 and CDR2 (germline): MDHEN, SYDVKM. Trimming pared 5 bases from V and 6 bases from J, leaving 13 bases between. This CDR3 has 14 residues. In nucleotides, the CDR3 is TGTGCCAGCAGTGCAGGGGTTAAGTATGAAAAACTGTTTTTT. Translated: CASSAGVKYEKLFF.

The rearrangement links TRBV9 to TRBJ1-1; D gene unclear. Per germline, CDR1 SGDLS and CDR2 YYNGEE. The CDR3 consists of 13 residues. Trimming cost V 2 bases and J 3 bases, with 8 bases left between them. The CDR3 protein is CASSVTRDTEAFF. CDR3 DNA: TGTGCCAGCAGCGTCACTCGGGACACTGAAGCTTTCTTT.

V and J are TRBV5-1 and TRBJ2-1; D remains ambiguous. The germline V gene has CDR1 SGHRS and CDR2 YFSETQ. V lost 0 bases and J lost 7, with 11 bases in between. There are 14 residues in the CDR3. CDR3 sequence (DNA): TGCGCCAGCAGCTTGGCCTCACAGCCGAATGAGCAGTTCTTC. It encodes CASSLASQPNEQFF.

The rearrangement joins TRBV15 to TRBJ2-1; D gene ambiguous. Per germline, CDR1 LNHNV and CDR2 YYDKDF (reference sequence). V lost 1 base and J lost 8, with 18 bases in between. The CDR3 sequence is 16 residues long. As DNA, the CDR3 is TGTGCCACCAGCAGAGGGCGGTCTGATGCTGGCGATGAGCAGTTCTTC. Protein product: CATSRGRSDAGDEQFF.

This clone was seen a single time. The rearrangement joins TRBV29-1 to TRBJ1-5; D is perhaps TRBD1 (6 bases). CDR1 and CDR2 from the germline V gene are SQVTM and ANQGSEA. Trimming left V 6 bases short and J 9 bases short, with 21 bases between. The CDR3 runs to 14 residues. CDR3 sequence reads: CSVAIDRPSGPQHF. DNA of the CDR3: TGCAGCGTAGCTATTGACAGGCCCTCCGGGCCCCAGCATTTT.